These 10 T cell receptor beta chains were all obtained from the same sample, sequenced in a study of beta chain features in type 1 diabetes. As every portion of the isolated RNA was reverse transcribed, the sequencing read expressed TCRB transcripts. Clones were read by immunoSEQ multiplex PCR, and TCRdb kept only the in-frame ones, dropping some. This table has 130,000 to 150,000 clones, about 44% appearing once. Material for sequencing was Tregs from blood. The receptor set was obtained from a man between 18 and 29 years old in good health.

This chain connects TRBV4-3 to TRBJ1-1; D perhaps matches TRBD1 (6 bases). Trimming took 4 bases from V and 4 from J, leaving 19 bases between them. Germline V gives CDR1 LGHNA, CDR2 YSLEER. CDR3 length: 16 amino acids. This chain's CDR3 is CASSPRGGGRSTEAFF. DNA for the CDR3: TGCGCCAGCAGCCCTAGAGGTGGGGGCCGGTCCACTGAAGCTTTCTTT.

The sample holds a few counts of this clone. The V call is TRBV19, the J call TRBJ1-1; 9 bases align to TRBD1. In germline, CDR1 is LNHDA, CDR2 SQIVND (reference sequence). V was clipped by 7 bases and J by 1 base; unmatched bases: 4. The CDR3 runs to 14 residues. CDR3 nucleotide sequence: TGTGCCAGTAAGGGACAGGGATCGAACACTGAAGCTTTCTTT. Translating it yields CASKGQGSNTEAFF.

The chain's CDR3 is CASLDRDLVNQPQHF. CDR3 coding DNA: TGTGCCAGTCTTGACAGGGATCTGGTAAATCAGCCCCAGCATTTT. This chain uses TRBV19 with TRBJ1-5, with 7 bases identical to TRBD1. Losses at the gene ends were 8 bases for V and 4 bases for J; bases not matched to a gene: 11. In germline, CDR1 is LNHDA, CDR2 SQIVND (reference sequence). The CDR3 is made up of 15 amino acids.

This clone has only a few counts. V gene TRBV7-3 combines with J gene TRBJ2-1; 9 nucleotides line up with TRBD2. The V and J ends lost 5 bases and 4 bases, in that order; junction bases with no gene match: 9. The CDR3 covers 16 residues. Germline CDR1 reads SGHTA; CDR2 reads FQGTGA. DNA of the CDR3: TGTGCCAGCAGCCCATGGCGGCTAGCGGGGTACAATGAGCAGTTCTTC. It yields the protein CASSPWRLAGYNEQFF.

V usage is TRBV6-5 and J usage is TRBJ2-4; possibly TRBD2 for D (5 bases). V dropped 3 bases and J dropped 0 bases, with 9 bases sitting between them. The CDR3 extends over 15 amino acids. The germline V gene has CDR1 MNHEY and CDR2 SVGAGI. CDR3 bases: TGTGCCAGCAGTTATGGGAGCCAAGCCAAAAACATTCAGTACTTC. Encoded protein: CASSYGSQAKNIQYF.

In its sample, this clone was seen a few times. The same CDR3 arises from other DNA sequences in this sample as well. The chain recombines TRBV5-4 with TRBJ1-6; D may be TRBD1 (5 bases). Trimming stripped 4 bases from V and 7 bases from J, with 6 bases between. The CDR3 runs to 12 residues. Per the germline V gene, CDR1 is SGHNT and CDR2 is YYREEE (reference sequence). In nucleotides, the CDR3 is TGTGCCAGCAGCCGACAGAATTCACCCCTCCACTTT. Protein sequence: CASSRQNSPLHF.

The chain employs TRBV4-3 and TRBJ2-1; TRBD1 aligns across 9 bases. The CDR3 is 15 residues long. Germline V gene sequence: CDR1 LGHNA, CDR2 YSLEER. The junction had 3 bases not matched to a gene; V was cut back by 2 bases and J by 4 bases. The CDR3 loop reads CASSQPGTGYNEQFF. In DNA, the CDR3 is TGCGCCAGCAGCCAACCCGGGACAGGGTACAATGAGCAGTTCTTC.

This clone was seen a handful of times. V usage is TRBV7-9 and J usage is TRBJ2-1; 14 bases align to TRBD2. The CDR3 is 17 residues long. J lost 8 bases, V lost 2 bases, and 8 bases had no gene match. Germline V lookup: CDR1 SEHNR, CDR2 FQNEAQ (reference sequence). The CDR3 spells CASSLPGTSGSRYEQFF. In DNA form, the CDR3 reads TGTGCCAGCAGCTTACCAGGGACTAGCGGGAGTCGGTATGAGCAGTTCTTC.

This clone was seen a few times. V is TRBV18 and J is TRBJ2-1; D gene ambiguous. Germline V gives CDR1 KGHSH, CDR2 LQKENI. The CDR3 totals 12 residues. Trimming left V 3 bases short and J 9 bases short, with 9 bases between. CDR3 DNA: TGTGCCAGCTCACCTTCGGTCGCTGAGCAGTTCTTC. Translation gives CASSPSVAEQFF.

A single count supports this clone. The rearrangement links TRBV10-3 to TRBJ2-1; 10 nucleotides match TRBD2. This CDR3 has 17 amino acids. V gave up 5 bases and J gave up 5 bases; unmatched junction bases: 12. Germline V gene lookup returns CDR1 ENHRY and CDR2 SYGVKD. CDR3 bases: TGTGCCATCAGTAGGCGGGCTAGCGGGGGACCTAACAATGAGCAGTTCTTC. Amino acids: CAISRRASGGPNNEQFF.